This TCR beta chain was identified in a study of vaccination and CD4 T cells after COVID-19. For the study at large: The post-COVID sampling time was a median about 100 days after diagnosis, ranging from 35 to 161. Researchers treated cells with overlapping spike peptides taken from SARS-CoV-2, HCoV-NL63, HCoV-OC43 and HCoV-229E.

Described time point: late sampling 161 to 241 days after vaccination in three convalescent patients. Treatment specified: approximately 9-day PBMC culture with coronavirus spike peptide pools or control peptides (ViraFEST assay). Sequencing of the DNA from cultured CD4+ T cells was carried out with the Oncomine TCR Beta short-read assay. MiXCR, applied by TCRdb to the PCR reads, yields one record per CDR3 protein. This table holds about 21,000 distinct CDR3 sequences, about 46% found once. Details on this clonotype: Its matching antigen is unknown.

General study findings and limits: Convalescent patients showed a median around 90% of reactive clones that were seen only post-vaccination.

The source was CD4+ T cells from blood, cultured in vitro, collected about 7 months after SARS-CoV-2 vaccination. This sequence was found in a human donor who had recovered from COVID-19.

The chain's CDR3 is CSARTFRGTEAFF. The DNA of the CDR3 is TGCAGTGCTAGAACCTTTAGGGGGACTGAAGCTTTCTTT. The genes are TRBV20-1 and TRBJ1-1; a weak D match, TRBD1 (6 bases). Germline-derived CDR1 and CDR2 are DFQATT and SNEGSKA (reference sequence). V gave up 2 bases and J gave up 5 bases, with 12 bases separating them. The CDR3 loop spans 13 amino acids.